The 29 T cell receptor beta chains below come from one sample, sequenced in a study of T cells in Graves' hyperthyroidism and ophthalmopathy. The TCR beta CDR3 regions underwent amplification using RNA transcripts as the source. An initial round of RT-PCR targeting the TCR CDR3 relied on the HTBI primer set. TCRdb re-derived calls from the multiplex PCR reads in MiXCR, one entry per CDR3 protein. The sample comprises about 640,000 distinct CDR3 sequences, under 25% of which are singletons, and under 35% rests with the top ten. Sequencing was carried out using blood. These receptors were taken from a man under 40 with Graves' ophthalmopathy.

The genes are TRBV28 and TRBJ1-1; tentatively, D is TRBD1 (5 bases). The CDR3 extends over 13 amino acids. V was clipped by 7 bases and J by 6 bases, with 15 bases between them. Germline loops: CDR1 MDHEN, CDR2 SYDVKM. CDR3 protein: CASTGIERAEAFF. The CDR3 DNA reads TGTGCCAGCACAGGGATAGAACGCGCTGAAGCTTTCTTT.

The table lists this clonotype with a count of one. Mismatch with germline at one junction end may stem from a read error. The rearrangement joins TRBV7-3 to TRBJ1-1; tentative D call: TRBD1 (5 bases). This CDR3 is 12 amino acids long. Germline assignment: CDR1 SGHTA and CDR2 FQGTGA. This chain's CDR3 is CASSTAGGEAFF. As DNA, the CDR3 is TGCGCCAGCAGCACCGCGGGGGGGGAAGCTTTCTTT. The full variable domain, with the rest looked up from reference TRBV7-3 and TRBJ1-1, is GAGVSQTPSNKVTEKGKYVELRCDPISGHTALYWYRQSLGQGPEFLIYFQGTGAADDSGLPNDRFFAVRPEGSVSTLKIQRTERGDSAVYLCASSTAGGEAFFGQGTRLTVV.

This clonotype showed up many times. DNA for the CDR3: TGTGCCAGCTCACCAACGACAGGGAGGACTGAAGCTTTCTTT. Amino acid sequence: CASSPTTGRTEAFF. The J gene is TRBJ1-1, the V gene TRBV18; TRBD1 aligns across 7 bases. CDR1 is KGHSH, CDR2 LQKENI, per germline. Trimming cost V 2 bases and J 5 bases; bases outside gene matches: 5. The CDR3 has 14 residues. The complete variable domain, with remaining parts taken from reference TRBV18 and TRBJ1-1, reads NAGVMQNPRHLVRRRGQEARLRCSPMKGHSHVYWYRQLPEEGLKFMVYLQKENIIDESGMPKERFSAEFPKEGPSILRIQQVVRGDSAAYFCASSPTTGRTEAFFGQGTRLTVV.

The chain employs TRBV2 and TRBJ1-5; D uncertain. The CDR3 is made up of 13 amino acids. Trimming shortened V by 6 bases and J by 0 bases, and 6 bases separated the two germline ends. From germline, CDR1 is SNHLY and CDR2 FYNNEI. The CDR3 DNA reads TGTGCCAGCAGATGGATTAGCAATCAGCCCCAGCATTTT. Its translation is CASRWISNQPQHF.

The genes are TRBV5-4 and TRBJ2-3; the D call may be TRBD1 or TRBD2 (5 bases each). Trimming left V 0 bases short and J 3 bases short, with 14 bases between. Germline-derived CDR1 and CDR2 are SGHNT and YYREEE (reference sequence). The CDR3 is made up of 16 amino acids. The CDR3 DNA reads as TGTGCCAGCAGCTTGGATCAGGGACGAGGGACAGATACGCAGTATTTT. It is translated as CASSLDQGRGTDTQYF.

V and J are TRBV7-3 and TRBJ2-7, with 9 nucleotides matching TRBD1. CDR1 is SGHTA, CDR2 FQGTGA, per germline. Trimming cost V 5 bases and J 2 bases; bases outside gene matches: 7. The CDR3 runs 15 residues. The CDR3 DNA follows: TGTGCCAGCAGCACATCCGGGACAGGGCCCTACGAGCAGTACTTC. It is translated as CASSTSGTGPYEQYF.

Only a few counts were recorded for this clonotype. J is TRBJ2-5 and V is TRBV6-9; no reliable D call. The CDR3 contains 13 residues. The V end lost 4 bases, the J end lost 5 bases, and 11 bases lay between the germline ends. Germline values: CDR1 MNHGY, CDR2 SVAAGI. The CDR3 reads CASSSSDGETQYF. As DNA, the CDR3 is TGTGCCAGCAGTTCGAGTGACGGGGAGACCCAGTACTTC.

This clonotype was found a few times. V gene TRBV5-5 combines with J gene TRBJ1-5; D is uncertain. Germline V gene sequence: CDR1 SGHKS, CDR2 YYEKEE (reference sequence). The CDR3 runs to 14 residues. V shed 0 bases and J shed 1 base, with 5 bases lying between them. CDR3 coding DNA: TGTGCCAGCAGCTTGGACTTCAGCAATCAGCCCCAGCATTTT. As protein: CASSLDFSNQPQHF.

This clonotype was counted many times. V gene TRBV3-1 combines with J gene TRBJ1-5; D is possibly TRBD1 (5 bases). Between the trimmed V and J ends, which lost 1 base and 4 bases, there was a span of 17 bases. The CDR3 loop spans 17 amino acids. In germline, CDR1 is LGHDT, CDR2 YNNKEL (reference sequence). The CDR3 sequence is CASSQGVGGSRNQPQHF. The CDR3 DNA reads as TGTGCCAGCAGCCAAGGCGTCGGGGGGTCTCGGAATCAGCCCCAGCATTTT. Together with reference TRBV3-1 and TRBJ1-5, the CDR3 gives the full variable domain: DTAVSQTPKYLVTQMGNDKSIKCEQNLGHDTMYWYKQDSKKFLKIMFSYNNKELIINETVPNRFSPKSPDKAHLNLHINSLELGDSAVYFCASSQGVGGSRNQPQHFGDGTRLSIL.

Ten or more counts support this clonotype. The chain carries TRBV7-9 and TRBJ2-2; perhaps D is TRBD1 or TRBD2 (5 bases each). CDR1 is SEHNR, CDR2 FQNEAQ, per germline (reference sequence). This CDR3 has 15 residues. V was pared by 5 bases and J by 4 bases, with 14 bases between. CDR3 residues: CASSPRGAGTGELFF. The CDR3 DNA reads TGTGCCAGCAGCCCCCGAGGGGCCGGCACCGGGGAGCTGTTTTTT.

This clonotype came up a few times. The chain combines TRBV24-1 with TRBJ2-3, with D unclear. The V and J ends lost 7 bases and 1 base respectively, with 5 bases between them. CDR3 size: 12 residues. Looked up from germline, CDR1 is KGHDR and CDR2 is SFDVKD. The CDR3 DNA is TGTGCCACCAGAGACCGCACAGATACGCAGTATTTT. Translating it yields CATRDRTDTQYF.

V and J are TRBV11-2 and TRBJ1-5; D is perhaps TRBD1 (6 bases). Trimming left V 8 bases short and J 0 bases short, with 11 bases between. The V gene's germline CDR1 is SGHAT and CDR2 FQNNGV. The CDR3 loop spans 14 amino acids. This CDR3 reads CASRFRGSNQPQHF. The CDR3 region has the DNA TGTGCCAGCCGGTTCAGGGGTAGCAATCAGCCCCAGCATTTT. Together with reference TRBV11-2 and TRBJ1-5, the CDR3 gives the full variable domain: EAGVAQSPRYKIIEKRQSVAFWCNPISGHATLYWYQQILGQGPKLLIQFQNNGVVDDSQLPKDRFSAERLKGVDSTLKIQPAKLEDSAVYLCASRFRGSNQPQHFGDGTRLSIL.

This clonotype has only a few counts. The CDR3 reads CASSFGTGITEAFF. Written as DNA, the CDR3 is TGTGCCAGCAGCTTCGGAACAGGGATCACTGAAGCTTTCTTT. V usage is TRBV14 and J usage is TRBJ1-1; D is possibly TRBD1 (6 bases). Germline CDR1 and CDR2: SGHDN and FVKESK. The CDR3 is 14 amino acids. Trimming stripped 5 bases from V and 4 bases from J, with 14 bases between.

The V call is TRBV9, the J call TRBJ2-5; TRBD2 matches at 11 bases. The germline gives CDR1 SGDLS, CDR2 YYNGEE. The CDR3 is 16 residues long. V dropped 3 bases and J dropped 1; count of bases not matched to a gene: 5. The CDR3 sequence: CASSARLAGFQETQYF. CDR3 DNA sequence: TGTGCCAGCAGCGCCCGACTAGCGGGGTTCCAAGAGACCCAGTACTTC.

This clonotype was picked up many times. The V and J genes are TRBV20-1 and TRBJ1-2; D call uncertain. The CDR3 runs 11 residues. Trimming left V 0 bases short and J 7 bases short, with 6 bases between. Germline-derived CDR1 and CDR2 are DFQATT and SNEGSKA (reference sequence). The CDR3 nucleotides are TGCAGTGCTAGAGAAGCTATTGGCTACACCTTC. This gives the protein CSAREAIGYTF.

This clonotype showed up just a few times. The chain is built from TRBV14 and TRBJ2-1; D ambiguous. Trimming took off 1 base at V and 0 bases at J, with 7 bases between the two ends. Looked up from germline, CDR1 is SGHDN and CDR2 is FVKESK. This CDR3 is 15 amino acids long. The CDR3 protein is CASSQVTHSYNEQFF. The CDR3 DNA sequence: TGTGCCAGCAGCCAAGTAACTCACTCCTACAATGAGCAGTTCTTC. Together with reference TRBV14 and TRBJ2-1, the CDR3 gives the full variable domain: EAGVTQFPSHSVIEKGQTVTLRCDPISGHDNLYWYRRVMGKEIKFLLHFVKESKQDESGMPNNRFLAERTGGTYSTLKVQPAELEDSGVYFCASSQVTHSYNEQFFGPGTRLTVL.

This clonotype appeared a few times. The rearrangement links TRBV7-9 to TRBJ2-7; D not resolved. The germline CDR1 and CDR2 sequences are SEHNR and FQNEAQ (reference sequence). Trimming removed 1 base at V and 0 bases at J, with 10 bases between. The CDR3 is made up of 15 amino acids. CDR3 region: CASSLVMDHSYEQYF. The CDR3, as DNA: TGTGCCAGCAGCTTAGTTATGGACCACTCCTACGAGCAGTACTTC.

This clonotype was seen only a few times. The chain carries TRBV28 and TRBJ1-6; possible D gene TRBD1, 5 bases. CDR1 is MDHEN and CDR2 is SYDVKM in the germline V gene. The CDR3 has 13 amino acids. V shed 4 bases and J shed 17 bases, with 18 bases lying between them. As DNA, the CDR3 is TGTGCCAGCAGTTCCCCGGCCCGGGAAGGGGTCCACTTT. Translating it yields CASSSPAREGVHF. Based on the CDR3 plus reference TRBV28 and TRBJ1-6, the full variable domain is DVKVTQSSRYLVKRTGEKVFLECVQDMDHENMFWYRQDPGLGLRLIYFSYDVKMKEKGDIPEGYSVSREKKERFSLILESASTNQTSMYLCASSSPAREGVHFGNGTRLTVT.

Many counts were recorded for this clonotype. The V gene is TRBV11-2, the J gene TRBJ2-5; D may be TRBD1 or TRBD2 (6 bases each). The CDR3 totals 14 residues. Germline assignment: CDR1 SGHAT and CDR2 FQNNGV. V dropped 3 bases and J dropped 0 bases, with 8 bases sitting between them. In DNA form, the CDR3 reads TGTGCCAGCAGCTTTCGGGGGCACCAAGAGACCCAGTACTTC. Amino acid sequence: CASSFRGHQETQYF.

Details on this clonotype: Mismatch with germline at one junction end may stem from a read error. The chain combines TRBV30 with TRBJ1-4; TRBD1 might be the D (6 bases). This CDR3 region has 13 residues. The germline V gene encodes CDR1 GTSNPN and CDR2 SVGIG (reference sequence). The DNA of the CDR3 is TGTGCCTGGAGTGTCTGGACAGATGAAAAACCGTTTTTT. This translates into CAWSVWTDEKPFF.

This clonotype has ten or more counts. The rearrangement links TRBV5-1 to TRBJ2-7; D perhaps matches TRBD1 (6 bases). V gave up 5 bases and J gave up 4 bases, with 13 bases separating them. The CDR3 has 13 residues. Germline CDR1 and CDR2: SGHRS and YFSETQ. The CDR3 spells CASSSQGKYEQYF. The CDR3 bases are TGCGCCAGCAGTTCACAGGGCAAGTACGAGCAGTACTTC.

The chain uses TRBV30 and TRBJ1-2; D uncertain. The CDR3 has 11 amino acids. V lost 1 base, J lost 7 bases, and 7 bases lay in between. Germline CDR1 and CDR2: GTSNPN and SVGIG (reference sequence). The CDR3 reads CAWSAPGGYTF. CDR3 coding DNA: TGTGCCTGGAGTGCCCCAGGTGGCTACACCTTC.

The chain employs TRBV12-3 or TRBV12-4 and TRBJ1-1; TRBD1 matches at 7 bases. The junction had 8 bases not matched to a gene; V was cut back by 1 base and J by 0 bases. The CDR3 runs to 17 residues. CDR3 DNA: TGTGCCAGCAGTTTAGGGGACAGATTTTCTTTGAACACTGAAGCTTTCTTT. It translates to CASSLGDRFSLNTEAFF.

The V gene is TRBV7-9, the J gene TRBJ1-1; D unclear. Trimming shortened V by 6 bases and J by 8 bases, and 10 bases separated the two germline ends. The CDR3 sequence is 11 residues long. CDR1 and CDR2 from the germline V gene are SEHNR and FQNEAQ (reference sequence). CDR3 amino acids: CASRSRGEAFF. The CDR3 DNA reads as TGTGCCAGCAGATCTCGAGGAGAAGCTTTCTTT.

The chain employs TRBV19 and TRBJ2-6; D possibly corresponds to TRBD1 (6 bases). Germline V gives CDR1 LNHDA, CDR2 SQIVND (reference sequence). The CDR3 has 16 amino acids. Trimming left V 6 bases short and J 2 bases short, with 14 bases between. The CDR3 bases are TGTGCCAGTAGGGTAGGGGCAGGGGCTGGGGCCAACGTCCTGACTTTC. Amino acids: CASRVGAGAGANVLTF.

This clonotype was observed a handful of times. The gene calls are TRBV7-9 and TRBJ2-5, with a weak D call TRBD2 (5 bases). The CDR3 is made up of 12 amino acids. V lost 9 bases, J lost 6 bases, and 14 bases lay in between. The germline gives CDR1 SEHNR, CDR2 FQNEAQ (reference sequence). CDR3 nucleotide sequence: TGTGCCAGTCTTGGGAGCCTTCAGACCCAGTACTTC. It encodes CASLGSLQTQYF.

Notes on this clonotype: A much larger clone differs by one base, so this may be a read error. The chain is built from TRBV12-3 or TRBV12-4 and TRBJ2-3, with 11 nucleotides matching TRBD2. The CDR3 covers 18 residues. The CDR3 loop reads CASSLQTSGIMSTDAQYF. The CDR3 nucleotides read TGTGCCAGCAGTTTACAGACTAGCGGGATAATGAGCACAGATGCGCAGTATTTT.

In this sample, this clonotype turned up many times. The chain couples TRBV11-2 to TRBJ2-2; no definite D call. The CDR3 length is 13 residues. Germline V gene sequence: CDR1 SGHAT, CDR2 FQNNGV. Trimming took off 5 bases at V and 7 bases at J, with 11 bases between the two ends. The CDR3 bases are TGTGCCAGCAGCGAACGCGCCAACGGGGAGCTGTTTTTT. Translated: CASSERANGELFF.

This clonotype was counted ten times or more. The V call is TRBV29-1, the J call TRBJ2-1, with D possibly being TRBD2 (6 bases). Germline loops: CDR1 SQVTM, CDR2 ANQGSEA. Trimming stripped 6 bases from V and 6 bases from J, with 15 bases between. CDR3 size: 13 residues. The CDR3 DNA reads TGCAGCGTCTCTGGGAGGTGGGTCAATGAGCAGTTCTTC. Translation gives CSVSGRWVNEQFF.